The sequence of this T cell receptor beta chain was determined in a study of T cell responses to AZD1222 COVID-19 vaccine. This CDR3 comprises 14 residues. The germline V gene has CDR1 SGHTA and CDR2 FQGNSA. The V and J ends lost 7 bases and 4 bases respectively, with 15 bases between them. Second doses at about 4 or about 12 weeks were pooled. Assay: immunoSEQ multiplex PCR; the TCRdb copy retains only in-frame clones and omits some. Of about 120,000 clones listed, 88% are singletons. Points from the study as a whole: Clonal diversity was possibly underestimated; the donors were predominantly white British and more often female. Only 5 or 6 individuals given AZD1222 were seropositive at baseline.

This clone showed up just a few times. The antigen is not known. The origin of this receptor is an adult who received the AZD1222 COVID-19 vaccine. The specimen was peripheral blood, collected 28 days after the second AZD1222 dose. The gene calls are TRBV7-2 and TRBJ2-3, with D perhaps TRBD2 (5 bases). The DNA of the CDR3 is TGTGCCAGCACCGAATACAGTAGCGCAGATACGCAGTATTTT. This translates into CASTEYSSADTQYF. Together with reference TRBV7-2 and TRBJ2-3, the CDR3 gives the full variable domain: GAGVSQSPSNKVTEKGKDVELRCDPISGHTALYWYRQSLGQGLEFLIYFQGNSAPDKSGLPSDRFSAERTGGSVSTLTIQRTQQEDSAVYLCASTEYSSADTQYFGPGTRLTVL.